Shown below are 20 T cell receptor beta chains from a single sample sequenced in a study of T-cell reconstitution after alpha-beta-depleted transplantation in children. Library preparation (for TCRbeta) was performed with unique molecular identifiers. TCRdb re-derived calls from the PCR reads in MiXCR, one entry per CDR3 protein. The sample contains some 310,000 distinct CDR3 sequences, 23% of which appear only once. The specimen was PBMCs, mostly from graft donor cells, collected 180 days after TCRalphabeta/CD19-depleted stem cell transplant. The receptor set was obtained from a male patient younger than 18 who had a stem cell transplant for acute lymphoblastic leukemia, so the T cells may come from the graft donor.

This clonotype came up many times. This sequence joins TRBV12-3 or TRBV12-4 and TRBJ1-2, with TRBD1 matching 8 bases. With 2 bases clipped from V and 6 bases from J, the junction kept 5 bases outside the gene matches. CDR3 length equals 14 residues. The CDR3 DNA is TGTGCCAGCAGTTTAATTAGGACAGGGCATGGCTACACCTTC. Encoded protein: CASSLIRTGHGYTF.

This clonotype has just a few counts. This chain joins TRBV5-5 and TRBJ2-1; no clear D gene. CDR3 length: 12 residues. Trimming stripped 2 bases from V and 8 bases from J, with 8 bases between. The germline V gene has CDR1 SGHKS and CDR2 YYEKEE (reference sequence). CDR3 DNA sequence: TGTGCCAGCAGCTTTAGATCCGATGAGCAGTTCTTC. Its protein product is CASSFRSDEQFF.

This sequence joins TRBV4-1 and TRBJ2-5, with 14 bases lining up with TRBD2. Germline assignment: CDR1 MGHRA and CDR2 YSYEKL. The CDR3 extends over 18 amino acids. V lost 1 base, J lost 6 bases, and 10 bases stayed unmatched. CDR3 coding DNA: TGCGCCAGCAGCCAAGGAGGGGGACTAGCGGGAGAGTGGCAGACCCAGTACTTC. Translated, it gives CASSQGGGLAGEWQTQYF.

This clonotype has a handful of counts. This chain joins TRBV4-1 and TRBJ1-1; 7 bases match TRBD1. Germline loops: CDR1 MGHRA, CDR2 YSYEKL. V dropped 4 bases and J dropped 0; count of bases not matched to a gene: 14. The CDR3 contains 18 residues. The CDR3 nucleotides are TGCGCCAGCAGCCCGATATTTAACCCGACAGGGCTGAACACTGAAGCTTTCTTT. Its translation: CASSPIFNPTGLNTEAFF.

This clonotype has only a few counts. The V gene is TRBV7-3, the J gene TRBJ2-1; D is tentatively TRBD1 or TRBD2 (7 bases each). Germline V gives CDR1 SGHTA, CDR2 FQGTGA. V gave up 7 bases and J gave up 6 bases, with 13 bases separating them. CDR3 size: 13 residues. The CDR3 region has the DNA TGTGCCAGCACAGGGGGGGGGTCCAATGAGCAGTTCTTC. This sequence encodes CASTGGGSNEQFF.

The CDR3 loop reads CASSYSLQGAGGYTF. As DNA, the CDR3 is TGTGCCAGCAGTTACTCGCTCCAGGGGGCGGGAGGCTACACCTTC. The chain uses TRBV6-5 and TRBJ1-2; 8 nucleotides line up with TRBD1. Germline values: CDR1 MNHEY, CDR2 SVGAGI. The CDR3 runs 15 residues. The junction had 8 bases not matched to a gene; V was cut back by 0 bases and J by 8 bases.

V gene TRBV5-6 combines with J gene TRBJ1-1; 7 nucleotides match TRBD1. Germline V gene lookup returns CDR1 SGHDT and CDR2 YYEEEE. The length of the CDR3 is 13 residues. Germline trimming cut 4 bases from V and 1 base from J; bases unmatched to any gene: 1. The CDR3 reads CASSTGENTEAFF. The CDR3 region has the DNA TGTGCCAGCAGCACAGGGGAGAACACTGAAGCTTTCTTT.

This clonotype was found once. The rearrangement links TRBV4-2 to TRBJ2-1; D is ambiguous. The CDR3 spans 16 residues. From germline, CDR1 is LGHNA and CDR2 YNFKEQ. Between the trimmed V and J ends, which lost 1 base and 0 bases, there was a span of 10 bases. The CDR3 is CASSQGLGSSYNEQFF. For the CDR3, the DNA is TGTGCCAGCAGCCAAGGGTTGGGAAGCTCCTACAATGAGCAGTTCTTC.

The chain has TRBV5-1 and TRBJ2-7, with 7 bases aligning to TRBD2. V gave up 0 bases and J gave up 4 bases; unmatched junction bases: 7. The germline V gene has CDR1 SGHRS and CDR2 YFSETQ. The CDR3 runs 15 residues. The CDR3 region has the DNA TGCGCCAGCAGCTTGGTCAGCGGGAAAGGGTACGAGCAGTACTTC. Its protein is CASSLVSGKGYEQYF.

This clonotype occurred a few times. V is TRBV12-3 or TRBV12-4 and J is TRBJ2-1, with D possibly being TRBD2 (7 bases). The ends were cut back, 3 bases at V and 3 bases at J, with 15 bases in the middle. This CDR3 has 16 residues. The CDR3 is CASSLARGLIYNEQFF. In nucleotides, the CDR3 is TGTGCCAGCAGTTTGGCGCGGGGGCTCATCTACAATGAGCAGTTCTTC.

The chain employs TRBV3-1 and TRBJ1-4, with 8 bases aligning to TRBD1. The CDR3 extends over 16 amino acids. Germline values: CDR1 LGHDT, CDR2 YNNKEL (reference sequence). After removal of 4 bases from V and 0 bases from J, the junction contained 4 bases not matched to a gene. The CDR3 coding sequence is TGTGCCAGCAGCCCGGGACAGGCCGCAACTAATGAAAAACTGTTTTTT. Translating it yields CASSPGQAATNEKLFF.

The sample holds a few counts of this clonotype. The rearrangement joins TRBV5-1 to TRBJ2-3; D not resolved. Germline lookup yields CDR1 SGHRS and CDR2 YFSETQ. The CDR3 length is 8 residues. V shed 8 bases and J shed 6 bases, with 1 base lying between them. The CDR3 nucleotides read TGCGCCAGTGATACGCAGTATTTT. Translated, it gives CASDTQYF.

The V and J genes are TRBV7-9 and TRBJ2-1; D ambiguous. The CDR3 runs 15 residues. V lost 2 bases and J lost 0, with 8 bases in between. CDR1 and CDR2 from the germline V gene are SEHNR and FQNEAQ (reference sequence). The CDR3 here is CASSLLWGSYNEQFF. CDR3 in DNA: TGTGCCAGCAGCTTACTGTGGGGCTCCTACAATGAGCAGTTCTTC. The entire variable domain, with the rest obtained from reference TRBV7-9 and TRBJ2-1, is as follows: DTGVSQNPRHKITKRGQNVTFRCDPISEHNRLYWYRQTLGQGPEFLTYFQNEAQLEKSRLLSDRFSAERPKGSFSTLEIQRTEQGDSAMYLCASSLLWGSYNEQFFGPGTRLTVL.

The chain carries TRBV6-1 and TRBJ2-7; 7 bases line up with TRBD1. The CDR3 length is 14 residues. CDR1 is MNHNS, CDR2 SASEGT, per germline. V gave up 5 bases and J gave up 3 bases; unmatched junction bases: 7. This CDR3 reads CASSTGQVYYEQYF. The CDR3, as DNA: TGTGCCAGCAGTACCGGACAGGTCTACTACGAGCAGTACTTC.

The chain has TRBV5-1 and TRBJ1-4; D unresolved. CDR1 is SGHRS and CDR2 is YFSETQ in the germline V gene. The CDR3 is made up of 14 amino acids. The germline V and J ends were trimmed by 2 bases and 4 bases, with 9 bases remaining between them. CDR3 DNA sequence: TGCGCCAGCAGCTTTCAAAGGAATAATGAAAAACTGTTTTTT. Amino acids: CASSFQRNNEKLFF.

This clonotype showed up just a few times. This rearrangement joins TRBV11-2 to TRBJ2-5; 9 bases match TRBD1. Germline V lookup: CDR1 SGHAT, CDR2 FQNNGV. V gave up 3 bases and J gave up 1 base; unmatched junction bases: 3. The CDR3 contains 15 residues. The CDR3 region has the DNA TGTGCCAGCAGCTTCGTGACAGGGGGCCAAGAGACCCAGTACTTC. It codes for CASSFVTGGQETQYF.

There are a few counts of this clonotype. V is TRBV20-1 and J is TRBJ1-4; tentatively, D is TRBD1 (5 bases). The CDR3 length is 15 residues. CDR1 and CDR2 from the germline V gene are DFQATT and SNEGSKA (reference sequence). The V and J ends lost 1 base and 7 bases respectively, with 16 bases between them. The CDR3 bases are TGCAGTGCTAGAGGTCCGAGGGGAGGTAGTGAAAAACTGTTTTTT. It translates to CSARGPRGGSEKLFF.

V and J are TRBV5-1 and TRBJ1-2; TRBD1 matches 9 bases. The germline V gene encodes CDR1 SGHRS and CDR2 YFSETQ. This CDR3 has 16 amino acids. Trimming took 4 bases from V and 7 from J; bases not matched to a gene: 14. Here the CDR3 reads CASSLSRDRDWSGYTF. The CDR3, as DNA: TGCGCCAGCAGCCTGTCCCGGGACAGGGACTGGAGTGGCTACACCTTC.

A few counts support this clonotype. This chain links TRBV20-1 with TRBJ2-7; TRBD2 matches at 12 bases. Germline CDR1 and CDR2: DFQATT and SNEGSKA (reference sequence). The CDR3 runs 15 residues. V shed 1 base, J shed 3 bases, and the junction held 4 bases outside the gene matches. Here the CDR3 DNA reads TGCAGTGCTAGAGCCCGACTAGCGGGAGTCTACGAGCAGTACTTC. It specifies CSARARLAGVYEQYF.

The chain recombines TRBV7-3 with TRBJ1-2; D not certain. This CDR3 spans 14 amino acids. Trimming pared 1 base from V and 6 bases from J, leaving 12 bases between. Germline V gives CDR1 SGHTA, CDR2 FQGTGA. The CDR3 region has the DNA TGTGCCAGCAGCTTAATGTTCGGGATTAATGGCTACACCTTC. Translating it yields CASSLMFGINGYTF.